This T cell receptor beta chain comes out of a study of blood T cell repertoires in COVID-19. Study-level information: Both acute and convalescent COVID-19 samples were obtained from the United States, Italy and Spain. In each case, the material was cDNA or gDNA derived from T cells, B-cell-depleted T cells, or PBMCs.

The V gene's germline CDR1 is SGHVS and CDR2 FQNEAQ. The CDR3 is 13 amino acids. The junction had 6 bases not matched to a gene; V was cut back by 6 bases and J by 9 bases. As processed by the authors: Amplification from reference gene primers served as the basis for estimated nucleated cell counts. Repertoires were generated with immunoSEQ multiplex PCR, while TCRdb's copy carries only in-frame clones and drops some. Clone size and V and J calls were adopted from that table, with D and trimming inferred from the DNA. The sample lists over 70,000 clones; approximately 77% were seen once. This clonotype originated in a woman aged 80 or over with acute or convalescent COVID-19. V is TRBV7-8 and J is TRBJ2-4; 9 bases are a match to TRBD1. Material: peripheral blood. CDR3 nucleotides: TGTGCCAGCAGACCCGACAGGGGGGGCATTCAGTACTTC. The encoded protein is CASRPDRGGIQYF.